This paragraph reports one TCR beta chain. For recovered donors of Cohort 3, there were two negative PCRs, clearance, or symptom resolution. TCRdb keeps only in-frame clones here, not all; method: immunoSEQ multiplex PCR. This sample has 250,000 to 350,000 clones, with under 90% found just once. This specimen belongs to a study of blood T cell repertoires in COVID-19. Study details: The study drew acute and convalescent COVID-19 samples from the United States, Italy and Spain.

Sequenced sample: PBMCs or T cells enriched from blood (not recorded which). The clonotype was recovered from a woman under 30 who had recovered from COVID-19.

The CDR3 spells CASSPRFRESRETQYF. The CDR3 nucleotides are TGTGCCAGCAGCCCCCGGTTCAGGGAAAGTCGGGAGACCCAGTACTTC. This sequence joins TRBV7-6 and TRBJ2-5, with D tentatively TRBD1 (5 bases). The germline gives CDR1 SGHVS, CDR2 FNYEAQ. Trimming pared 5 bases from V and 5 bases from J, leaving 21 bases between. CDR3 length equals 16 residues.